This T cell receptor (beta chain) was retrieved from a study of T cell responses to AZD1222 COVID-19 vaccine. Study outcomes and limitations: There were repertoire samples only from the period after the peak T cell response. White British people made up most donors, females outnumbered males, and clonal diversity was possibly underestimated.

Assay used: immunoSEQ multiplex PCR; TCRdb lists only in-frame clones, some missing. The sample lists around 99,000 clones; around nine tenths were seen once. Points on this clone: The antigen is not known.

V was shortened by 1 base and J by 5 bases, with 14 bases between the two germline ends. CDR1 and CDR2 (germline): SGHVS, FQNEAQ. The CDR3 extends over 15 amino acids. The receptor was derived from an adult who received the AZD1222 COVID-19 vaccine. The chain couples TRBV7-8 to TRBJ1-1, with D tentatively TRBD1 (6 bases). This material consisted of peripheral blood, taken 28 days after the second AZD1222 dose. This CDR3 reads CASSLVTGISTEAFF. CDR3 sequence (DNA): TGTGCCAGCAGCTTAGTAACAGGGATATCTACTGAAGCTTTCTTT.